This T cell receptor beta chain was found in a study of blood T cell repertoires in COVID-19. This CDR3 spans 14 amino acids. CDR1 is GTSNPN and CDR2 is SVGIG in the germline V gene (reference sequence). With V trimmed by 3 bases and J by 7 bases, 8 bases remained unmatched. Clones were sequenced by immunoSEQ multiplex PCR, and TCRdb holds only the in-frame ones, with some missing. The sample records approximately 500,000 clones, about 88% being singletons. Source material: peripheral blood. This TCR came from a woman between 50 and 59 years old with COVID-19, enrolled during active disease. The chain links TRBV30 to TRBJ2-1; 8 bases align to TRBD1. DNA for the CDR3: TGTGCCTGGAGCCAAATACAGGGGGTGAATGAGCAGTTCTTC. Its translation is CAWSQIQGVNEQFF.